This T cell receptor (beta chain) originates from a study of Ad26.COV2.S vaccination and SARS-CoV-2 variants. Concerning this clone itself: Its antigen is undetermined.

Broader study findings: Spike-specific responses of CD8+ and CD4+ T cells were reported to display substantial breadth after vaccination. Those who received vaccine or placebo ended up with similar non-spike TCR breadth. While placebo recipients had lower spike-specific TCR breadth, vaccine recipients had more. The TCR breadth and depth analyses may have understated or missed part of the total T cell responses.

There are 14 residues in the CDR3. Germline CDR1 is MDHEN and CDR2 is SYDVKM. V was cut by 6 bases and J by 3 bases, with 11 bases left in between. Sequencing used immunoSEQ multiplex PCR; TCRdb keeps in-frame clones, though not all of them. Of 120,000 to 150,000 clones listed, 75% to 90% are singletons. The sample in question was peripheral blood, obtained after recovery from COVID-19. The receptor comes from a human donor who had recovered from COVID-19. This chain joins TRBV28 and TRBJ2-2; D unclear. The CDR3 bases are TGTGCCAGCAGACCCCTGAGCTACACCGGGGAGCTGTTTTTT. It translates to CASRPLSYTGELFF.